This T cell receptor beta chain was documented in a study of breast tumors, draining lymph nodes, adjacent tissues. Regarding the study as a whole: That most tumor T cells come from lymph nodes remained unproven. Tumor repertoires ranked between lymph nodes and nontumor tissue in diversity, with V and J gene preferences. Compared with basal-like, luminal-like tumors shared significantly more repertoire with nontumor tissue.

A remark on this clonotype: Its antigen is currently unknown.

Samples came from axillary lymph nodes draining the breast cancer. The germline V gene has CDR1 MNHNS and CDR2 SASEGT. V was cut by 5 bases and J by 0 bases, with 16 bases left in between. CDR3 size: 16 residues. TCRdb re-analysed the multiplex PCR reads in MiXCR, keeping a single row per CDR3 protein. Of 170,000 or so distinct CDR3 sequences in the sample, around a third were seen once. The rearrangement uses TRBV6-1 and TRBJ1-2; a possible D gene is TRBD1 (5 bases). This sequence was found in a female donor with breast cancer. Some clones in this sample may be carry-over from other donors' samples. The sample taken for sequencing was axillary lymph node tissue. The CDR3 reads CASSRGGTFPNYGYTF. For the CDR3, the DNA is TGTGCCAGCAGTCGAGGTGGGACGTTCCCTAACTATGGCTACACCTTC.